This T cell receptor beta chain is from a study of shared clonotypes between healthy human individuals. Findings and caveats of the study: Estimated richness was generally greater in naive than memory subsets.

About this clone: The antigen is undetermined.

Generated by immunoSEQ multiplex PCR, the TCRdb table keeps only in-frame clones and is missing some. The sample contains 600,000 to 800,000 clones, approximately 77% of which appear only once. The sample taken for sequencing was memory CD4+ T cells sorted from blood. Subset here: CD45RA-negative fraction. The clonotype originates from a woman in her twenties or thirties in good health.

The CDR3 sequence is CASSQAKAQVVQTDTQYF. CDR3 in DNA: TGTGCCAGCAGCCAGGCAAAGGCCCAGGTGGTCCAGACAGATACGCAGTATTTT. This chain joins TRBV5-4 and TRBJ2-3; no definite D call. The CDR3 is 18 residues long. The germline gives CDR1 SGHNT, CDR2 YYREEE (reference sequence). V lost 4 bases to trimming and J lost 3 bases, with 24 bases between them.